Listed below are T cell receptor beta chains from one sample, sequenced in a study of CD4+ T cells in melanoma. Sequencing was performed with immunoSEQ multiplex PCR; in TCRdb, only in-frame clones are kept and a portion is missing. The sample shows roughly 150,000 clones, over 90% of them seen only once. The receptors were gathered from a human donor with melanoma. Each CDR3 is given with its conserved first and last residue. The order of the fields is CDR3 protein, CDR3 DNA, J gene, V gene, D gene, clone size. A D gene is named only where the DNA matches it firmly. For some rows the clone size is stated as once, few or many, or as a class when expanded; others skip it.

CASSFGGGQGGTEAFF	TGTGCCAGCAGCTTTGGGGGGGGACAGGGTGGGACTGAAGCTTTCTTT	TRBJ1-1	TRBV7-9	TRBD1	.
CASTPRAQLYGYTF	TGTGCCAGCACCCCCAGGGCTCAACTATATGGCTACACCTTC	TRBJ1-2	TRBV7-2	.	.
CSVEGELSGGNRYNEQFF	TGCAGCGTTGAAGGTGAGCTAAGCGGGGGCAATCGCTACAATGAGCAGTTCTTC	TRBJ2-1	TRBV29-1	TRBD2	.
CASSGQGSYEQYF	TGCGCCAGCAGTGGACAGGGGTCCTACGAGCAGTACTTC	TRBJ2-7	TRBV10-2	TRBD1	.
CASSPLSSYNEQFF	TGTGCCAGCAGTCCCCTGAGCTCCTACAATGAGCAGTTCTTC	TRBJ2-1	TRBV2	.	.
CASSRRLTGGYNEQFF	TGCGCCAGCAGCCGGAGGCTGACAGGGGGCTACAATGAGCAGTTCTTC	TRBJ2-1	TRBV4-1	TRBD1	.
CASSFGPQSTDTIYF	TGTGCCAGCAGCTTTGGACCGCAAAGTACGGACACCATATATTTT	TRBJ1-3	TRBV5-4	.	.
CASSPPGAPTDTQYF	TGTGCCAGCAGTCCCCCGGGGGCCCCAACAGATACGCAGTATTTT	TRBJ2-3	TRBV7-9	.	.
CAGGRRAVQYF	TGTGCTGGGGGCAGGAGGGCCGTGCAGTACTTC	TRBJ2-7	TRBV30	.	.
CASSPSVGPNAQYF	TGTGCCAGCAGTCCTAGCGTGGGCCCGAATGCGCAGTATTTT	TRBJ2-3	TRBV2	.	once
CATSSLLRTEAFF	TGTGCCACCAGCAGTTTACTCCGCACTGAAGCTTTCTTT	TRBJ1-1	TRBV15	.	.
CASSPYERETQYF	TGTGCCAGCAGTCCATACGAGAGGGAGACCCAGTACTTC	TRBJ2-5	TRBV27	.	.
CASSLGSGFNSPLHF	TGTGCCAGCAGCTTAGGTTCTGGTTTCAATTCACCCCTCCACTTT	TRBJ1-6	TRBV7-2	.	.
CASGRSRSLGEQYF	TGTGCCAGCGGCCGCAGTCGATCCTTGGGGGAGCAGTACTTC	TRBJ2-7	TRBV27	.	.
CASSIDRDTEAFF	TGCGCCAGCAGCATAGACAGGGACACTGAAGCTTTCTTT	TRBJ1-1	TRBV5-1	TRBD1	.
CASSRPGQGGEKLFF	TGCGCCAGCAGCCGACCGGGACAGGGGGGAGAAAAACTGTTTTTT	TRBJ1-4	TRBV4-1	TRBD1	.
CASSLKGGQDTQYF	TGTGCCAGCAGCTTAAAAGGAGGCCAAGATACGCAGTATTTT	TRBJ2-3	TRBV7-8	.	.
CASSESTLAGGLGDTQYF	TGTGCCAGCAGTGAATCCACGCTAGCGGGGGGGCTGGGGGATACGCAGTATTTT	TRBJ2-3	TRBV2	TRBD2	.
CASSTLESGYTF	TGTGCCAGCAGTACTCTGGAGTCTGGCTACACCTTC	TRBJ1-2	TRBV6-5	.	.
CASSAPGQGSGNTIYF	TGTGCCAGCAGCGCCCCGGGACAGGGCTCTGGAAACACCATATATTTT	TRBJ1-3	TRBV13	TRBD1	.
CASSVDREKGRSYGYTF	TGTGCCAGCAGCGTAGACAGGGAGAAAGGTCGGTCCTATGGCTACACCTTC	TRBJ1-2	TRBV9	.	.
CASSVRPGGSEQFF	TGTGCCAGCAGCGTACGCCCGGGTGGCAGCGAGCAGTTCTTC	TRBJ2-1	TRBV9	.	.
CASLPVGGVSSYEQYF	TGTGCCAGCCTACCCGTCGGGGGGGTGAGCTCCTACGAGCAGTACTTC	TRBJ2-7	TRBV2	TRBD2	.
CATSRDLGAGNTIYF	TGTGCCACCAGCAGAGATTTGGGGGCAGGAAACACCATATATTTT	TRBJ1-3	TRBV15	.	.
CAWSVTGELFF	TGTGCCTGGAGTGTAACCGGGGAGCTGTTTTTT	TRBJ2-2	TRBV30	.	.
CASNLNGLAGGYEQYF	TGTGCCAGCAACCTAAATGGACTAGCGGGGGGCTACGAGCAGTACTTC	TRBJ2-7	TRBV2	TRBD2	.
CASSPQQSPLPQHF	TGTGCCAGTAGCCCTCAACAGAGCCCGCTGCCCCAGCATTTT	TRBJ1-5	TRBV19	.	.
CASSVRGYPDTQYF	TGCGCCAGCAGTGTAAGGGGGTACCCAGATACGCAGTATTTT	TRBJ2-3	TRBV10-1	.	.
CASSRGGQGYNSPLHF	TGTGCCAGCAGCCGAGGGGGACAGGGGTATAATTCACCCCTCCACTTT	TRBJ1-6	TRBV4-2	TRBD1	.
CASSLWGRGNEKLFF	TGTGCCAGCAGCTTATGGGGGCGTGGGAATGAAAAACTGTTTTTT	TRBJ1-4	TRBV7-9	.	.
CASSPPDWTQYF	TGTGCCAGCTCACCCCCGGATTGGACCCAGTACTTC	TRBJ2-5	TRBV18	.	.
CAISEGTGGPGEKLFF	TGTGCCATCAGTGAAGGGACAGGGGGCCCGGGGGAAAAACTGTTTTTT	TRBJ1-4	TRBV10-3	TRBD1	.
CASSSTSGSINTGELFF	TGTGCTAGCAGCTCGACCTCGGGTAGCATTAACACCGGGGAGCTGTTTTTT	TRBJ2-2	TRBV7-7	.	.
CASSLTPGLAGESSGANVLTF	TGTGCCAGCAGCTTAACCCCCGGACTAGCGGGGGAATCCTCTGGGGCCAACGTCCTGACTTTC	TRBJ2-6	TRBV7-3	TRBD2	.
CASSSQAGGLGNEQFF	TGTGCCAGCAGCTCACAAGCGGGGGGGTTGGGGAATGAGCAGTTCTTC	TRBJ2-1	TRBV7-8	TRBD2	.
CASSLNLAANYGYTF	TGTGCCAGCAGTTTAAATCTTGCGGCAAACTATGGCTACACCTTC	TRBJ1-2	TRBV28	.	.
CASSLFGAGENTEAFF	TGTGCCAGCAGCTTGTTCGGGGCGGGGGAGAACACTGAAGCTTTCTTT	TRBJ1-1	TRBV7-9	.	.
CASSPPDISYEQYF	TGTGCCAGCAGCCCCCCCGACATCTCCTACGAGCAGTACTTC	TRBJ2-7	TRBV5-5	.	.
CASSVYSGANVLTF	TGTGCCAGCAGTGTTTACTCTGGGGCCAACGTCCTGACTTTC	TRBJ2-6	TRBV6-1	.	once
CASSFTSGSDTQYF	TGTGCCAGCAGCTTCACTAGCGGGTCAGATACGCAGTATTTT	TRBJ2-3	TRBV11-3	TRBD2	once
CASSLEARLTQYF	TGTGCCAGCAGTTTAGAGGCCCGGCTAACGCAGTATTTT	TRBJ2-3	TRBV27	.	.
CARSTGVEAFF	TGTGCCCGGTCGACAGGGGTTGAAGCTTTCTTT	TRBJ1-1	TRBV7-9	TRBD1	.
CASSAQSGDIQETQYF	TGTGCCAGCAGCGCCCAGTCGGGCGACATACAAGAGACCCAGTACTTC	TRBJ2-5	TRBV6-4	.	.
CASSFLSGGGTDTQYF	TGTGCCAGCAGCTTCCTTAGCGGGGGGGGCACAGATACGCAGTATTTT	TRBJ2-3	TRBV11-1	TRBD2	few
CASSSGQGNEKLFF	TGTGCCAGCAGTTCGGGACAGGGTAATGAAAAACTGTTTTTT	TRBJ1-4	TRBV2	TRBD1	.
CASSQERLRQGAWDTEAFF	TGCGCCAGCAGCCAAGAGAGACTTAGACAGGGGGCTTGGGACACTGAAGCTTTCTTT	TRBJ1-1	TRBV4-1	TRBD1	.
CAISATGPETQYF	TGTGCCATCAGTGCAACAGGGCCAGAGACCCAGTACTTC	TRBJ2-5	TRBV10-3	.	.
CASSLTGTANTGELFF	TGTGCCAGCAGCTTAACCGGGACAGCGAACACCGGGGAGCTGTTTTTT	TRBJ2-2	TRBV11-3	TRBD1	.
CASSLDVGLNTEAFF	TGTGCCAGCAGCTTGGATGTGGGACTGAACACTGAAGCTTTCTTT	TRBJ1-1	TRBV5-4	.	.
CASSSTSGGDTQYF	TGTGCCAGCAGCTCGACTAGCGGGGGAGATACGCAGTATTTT	TRBJ2-3	TRBV7-8	TRBD2	.